The 14 T cell receptor beta chains below come from one sample, sequenced in a study of T cell changes during pregnancy in multiple sclerosis. Method: immunoSEQ multiplex PCR; TCRdb's copy keeps in-frame clones and lacks some. The data contain tens of thousands of clones, approximately 91% of them seen just once; the ten biggest clones take up roughly 1.4%. Sequenced material: peripheral blood, taken in the second trimester of pregnancy. Receptor source: a female donor with multiple sclerosis, enrolled in a pregnancy study.

The V call is TRBV11-2, the J call TRBJ2-5, with a possible D match to TRBD2 (6 bases). The germline CDR1 and CDR2 sequences are SGHAT and FQNNGV. The germline V and J ends were trimmed by 1 base and 5 bases, with 14 bases remaining between them. The CDR3 loop spans 15 amino acids. The CDR3 DNA follows: TGTGCCAGCAGCTTAGGGTTCGGGAGTGAGGAGACCCAGTACTTC. Translation: CASSLGFGSEETQYF.

A single count supports this clone. The rearrangement links TRBV10-2 to TRBJ1-4; 8 nucleotides match TRBD1. The CDR3 is 14 residues long. V lost 6 bases and J lost 8; bases outside the gene matches: 8. Germline CDR1 reads WSHSY; CDR2 reads SAAADI. In nucleotides, the CDR3 is TGCGCCAGCAGCGTTACGACAGGGGAAGAAAAACTGTTTTTT. Amino acids: CASSVTTGEEKLFF.

This chain uses TRBV7-2 with TRBJ2-2; 8 bases agree with TRBD1. Germline loops: CDR1 SGHTA, CDR2 FQGNSA. This CDR3 has 14 amino acids. V shed 3 bases and J 7 bases; nucleotides not matched to a gene: 4. The CDR3 sequence is CASSFRGHGGELFF. The CDR3 nucleotides are TGTGCCAGCAGCTTCAGGGGGCATGGCGGGGAGCTGTTTTTT.

The sample holds one count of this clone. The chain is built from TRBV3-1 (or the pseudogene TRBV3-2) and TRBJ1-2, with a possible D match to TRBD1 (6 bases). The CDR3 is 9 residues long. In germline, CDR1 is LGHDT, CDR2 YNNKEL (reference sequence). The CDR3 loop reads CLRGKGYTF. CDR3 bases: TGTCTGAGGGGGAAAGGCTACACCTTC.

The chain couples TRBV27 to TRBJ2-1; 10 nucleotides agree with TRBD2. The CDR3 consists of 16 residues. Germline assignment: CDR1 MNHEY and CDR2 SMNVEV (reference sequence). The V segment lost 5 bases and the J segment 0 bases; nucleotides outside the gene matches: 4. The CDR3 loop is CASSLSGGASYNEQFF. The CDR3 region has the DNA TGTGCCAGCAGTCTGAGCGGGGGGGCCTCCTACAATGAGCAGTTCTTC.

The chain employs TRBV10-3 and TRBJ1-5; no clear D. The CDR3 totals 14 residues. V was pared by 2 bases and J by 0 bases, with 5 bases between. Germline V gene data show CDR1 as ENHRY and CDR2 as SYGVKD. The CDR3, as DNA: TGTGCCATCAGTGAGGGAGTTAGCAATCAGCCCCAGCATTTT. Encoded protein: CAISEGVSNQPQHF.

V gene TRBV27 combines with J gene TRBJ2-1; 9 bases line up with TRBD1. Looked up from germline, CDR1 is MNHEY and CDR2 is SMNVEV (reference sequence). J gave up 3 bases and V 5 bases, and 14 bases lay outside the gene matches. The CDR3 runs to 18 residues. CDR3 residues: CASSLLRTGVSSYNEQFF. In DNA, the CDR3 is TGTGCCAGCAGTCTTCTCCGGACAGGGGTGTCAAGCTACAATGAGCAGTTCTTC.

This chain joins TRBV2 and TRBJ2-1, with a possible D match to TRBD2 (6 bases). The germline V gene encodes CDR1 SNHLY and CDR2 FYNNEI. This CDR3 region has 15 residues. V shed 1 base and J shed 4 bases, with 11 bases lying between them. CDR3 in amino acids: CASSEGGSGYNEQFF. DNA of the CDR3: TGTGCCAGCAGTGAAGGGGGTAGCGGTTACAATGAGCAGTTCTTC.

This rearrangement joins TRBV2 to TRBJ2-5; TRBD1 agrees at 8 bases. There are 14 residues in the CDR3. J gave up 2 bases and V 6 bases, and 5 bases lay outside the gene matches. Germline V CDR1 and CDR2: SNHLY, FYNNEI. The CDR3 region is CASSWTGMQETQYF. The DNA for the CDR3 is TGTGCCAGCAGCTGGACAGGGATGCAAGAGACCCAGTACTTC.

This chain links TRBV27 with TRBJ1-2; D is undetermined. Germline V gives CDR1 MNHEY, CDR2 SMNVEV (reference sequence). The CDR3 length is 13 residues. V lost 4 bases, J lost 0 bases, and 6 bases lay in between. This chain's CDR3 is CASSSYSNYGYTF. For the CDR3, the DNA is TGTGCCAGCAGTTCTTACTCTAACTATGGCTACACCTTC.

This chain links TRBV19 with TRBJ2-2, with TRBD2 matching over 8 bases. V was clipped by 6 bases and J by 3 bases; unmatched bases: 3. Germline-derived CDR1 and CDR2 are LNHDA and SQIVND (reference sequence). The CDR3 loop spans 14 amino acids. The CDR3, as DNA: TGTGCCAGTAGGGGAGCGGGGGACACCGGGGAGCTGTTTTTT. Protein: CASRGAGDTGELFF.

This chain connects TRBV6-5 to TRBJ2-7; TRBD1 matches 10 bases. The germline CDR1 and CDR2 sequences are MNHEY and SVGAGI. The CDR3 length is 15 residues. J was trimmed by 4 bases and V by 5 bases; bases with no gene match: 8. Written as DNA, the CDR3 is TGTGCCAGCAGTCAAGACGGGACAGGGGTGTACGAGCAGTACTTC. This codes for CASSQDGTGVYEQYF.

This clone appeared a single time. The chain employs TRBV27 and TRBJ1-2; no definite D call. Trimming shortened V by 2 bases and J by 2 bases, and 6 bases separated the two germline ends. This CDR3 spans 13 amino acids. Germline V gives CDR1 MNHEY, CDR2 SMNVEV (reference sequence). The CDR3 here is CASSLRSNYGYTF. The CDR3 DNA reads TGTGCCAGCAGTTTACGGTCGAACTATGGCTACACCTTC.

J is TRBJ2-1 and V is TRBV29-1; D possibly corresponds to TRBD1 (5 bases). CDR1 and CDR2 (germline): SQVTM, ANQGSEA. This CDR3 has 11 residues. Trimming stripped 8 bases from V and 4 bases from J, with 9 bases between. CDR3 coding DNA: TGCAGCTCCGACAGTTACAATGAGCAGTTCTTC. Protein product: CSSDSYNEQFF.